This note documents a single T cell receptor (beta chain) sequence. Sequence at one end of the junction differs from germline and may be a read error. This sample's RNA came from whole unsorted tissue. The normal lung tissue was taken more than 3 cm from the tumor edge. Between August and November 2014, newly diagnosed, chemotherapy-naive lung cancer patients underwent thoracic surgery in China. Three rounds of nested PCR, following a modified ARM-PCR protocol, produced the TCRbeta library. TCRdb ran MiXCR on the multiplex PCR reads and lists one entry per CDR3 protein. This table has roughly 82,000 distinct CDR3 sequences, around 82% appearing once. This specimen comes from a study of tumor and adjacent non-tumor tissue in lung cancer. About the research overall: Histology: under 15 adenocarcinoma, 2 squamous cell carcinoma, 1 small cell lung cancer.

The sequence derives from a woman aged 45-59 years with non-small cell lung cancer. The specimen was distant non-tumor lung tissue.

The CDR3 protein is CASSLCGPSAGTTIYF. CDR3 nucleotide sequence: TGTGCCAGCAGCTTATGCGGGCCAAGTGCAGGAACCACCATATATTTT. This chain joins TRBV11-3 and TRBJ1-3, with D unresolved. This CDR3 spans 16 amino acids. The germline V gene has CDR1 SGHNT and CDR2 YENEEA. The full variable domain, completed using reference TRBV11-3 and TRBJ1-3, is EAGVVQSPRYKIIEKKQPVAFWCNPISGHNTLYWYLQNLGQGPELLIRYENEEAVDDSQLPKDRFSAERLKGVDSTLKIQPAELGDSAVYLCASSLCGPSAGTTIYFGEGSWLTVV.